This TCR beta chain derives from a study of cytotoxic CD8 clonotypes in ibrutinib-treated CLL. Trimming stripped 0 bases from V and 9 bases from J, with 4 bases between. This CDR3 contains 12 residues. Germline CDR1 and CDR2: SGHDT and YYEEEE. TCR beta libraries used approximately 1.8 micrograms of genomic DNA from cryopreserved PBMCs. Here immunoSEQ multiplex PCR was the method, and the copy in TCRdb shows in-frame clones only, minus some. The profile covers about 300,000 clones, with 67% appearing a single time and roughly 6% taken by the ten largest. The clonotype comes from a human donor with chronic lymphocytic leukemia. The specimen was PBMCs, collected after 36 months of ibrutinib treatment. The rearrangement links TRBV5-6 to TRBJ1-6; D gene unclear. CDR3 bases: TGTGCCAGCAGCTTGGTCGCTTCACCCCTCCACTTT. Protein: CASSLVASPLHF.